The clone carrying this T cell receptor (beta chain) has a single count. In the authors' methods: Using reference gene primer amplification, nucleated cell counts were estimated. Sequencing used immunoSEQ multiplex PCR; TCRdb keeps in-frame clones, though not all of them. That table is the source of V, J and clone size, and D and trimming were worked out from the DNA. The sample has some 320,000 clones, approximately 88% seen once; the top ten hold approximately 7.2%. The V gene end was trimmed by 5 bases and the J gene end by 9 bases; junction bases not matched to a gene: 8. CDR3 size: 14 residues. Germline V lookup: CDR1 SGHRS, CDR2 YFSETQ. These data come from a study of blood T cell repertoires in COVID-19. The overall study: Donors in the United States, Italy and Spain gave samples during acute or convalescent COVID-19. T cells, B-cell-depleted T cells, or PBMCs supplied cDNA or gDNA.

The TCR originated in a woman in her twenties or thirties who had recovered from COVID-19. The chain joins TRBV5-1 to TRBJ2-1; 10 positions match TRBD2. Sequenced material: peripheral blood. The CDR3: CASRISGGHGEQFF. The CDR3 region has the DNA TGCGCCAGCAGGATTAGCGGGGGGCACGGTGAGCAGTTCTTC. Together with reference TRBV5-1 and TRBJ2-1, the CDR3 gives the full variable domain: KAGVTQTPRYLIKTRGQQVTLSCSPISGHRSVSWYQQTPGQGLQFLFEYFSETQRNKGNFPGRFSGRQFSNSRSEMNVSTLELGDSALYLCASRISGGHGEQFFGPGTRLTVL.